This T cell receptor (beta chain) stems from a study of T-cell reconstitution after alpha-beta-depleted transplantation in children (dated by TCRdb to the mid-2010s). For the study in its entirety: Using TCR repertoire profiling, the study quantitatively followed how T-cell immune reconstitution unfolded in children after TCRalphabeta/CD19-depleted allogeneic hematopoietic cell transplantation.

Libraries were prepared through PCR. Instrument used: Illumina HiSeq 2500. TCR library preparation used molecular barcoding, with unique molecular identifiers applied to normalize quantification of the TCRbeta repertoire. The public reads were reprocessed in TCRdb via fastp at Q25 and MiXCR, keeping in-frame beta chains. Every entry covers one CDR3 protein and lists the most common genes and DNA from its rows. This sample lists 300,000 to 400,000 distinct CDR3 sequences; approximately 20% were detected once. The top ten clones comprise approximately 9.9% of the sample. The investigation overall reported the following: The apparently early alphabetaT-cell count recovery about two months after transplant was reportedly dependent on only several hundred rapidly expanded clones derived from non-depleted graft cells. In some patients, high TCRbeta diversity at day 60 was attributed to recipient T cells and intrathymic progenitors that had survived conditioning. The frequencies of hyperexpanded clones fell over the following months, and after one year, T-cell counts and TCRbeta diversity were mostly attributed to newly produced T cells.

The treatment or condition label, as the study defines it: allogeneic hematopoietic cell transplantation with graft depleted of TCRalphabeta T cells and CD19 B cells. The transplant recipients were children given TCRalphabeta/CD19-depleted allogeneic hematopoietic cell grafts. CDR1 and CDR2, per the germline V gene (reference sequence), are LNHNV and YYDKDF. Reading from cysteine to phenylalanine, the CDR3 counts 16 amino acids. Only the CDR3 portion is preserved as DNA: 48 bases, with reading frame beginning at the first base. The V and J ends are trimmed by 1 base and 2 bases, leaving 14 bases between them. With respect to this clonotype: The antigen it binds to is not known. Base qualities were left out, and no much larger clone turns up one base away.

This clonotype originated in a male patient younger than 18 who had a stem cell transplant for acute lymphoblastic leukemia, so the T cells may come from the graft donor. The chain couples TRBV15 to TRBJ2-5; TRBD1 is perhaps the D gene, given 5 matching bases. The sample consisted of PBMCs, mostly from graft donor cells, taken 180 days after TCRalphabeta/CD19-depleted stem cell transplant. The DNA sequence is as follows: TGTGCCACCAGCAGAGGTCTGAGACAGCCTCAAGAGACCCAGTACTTC. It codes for CATSRGLRQPQETQYF.